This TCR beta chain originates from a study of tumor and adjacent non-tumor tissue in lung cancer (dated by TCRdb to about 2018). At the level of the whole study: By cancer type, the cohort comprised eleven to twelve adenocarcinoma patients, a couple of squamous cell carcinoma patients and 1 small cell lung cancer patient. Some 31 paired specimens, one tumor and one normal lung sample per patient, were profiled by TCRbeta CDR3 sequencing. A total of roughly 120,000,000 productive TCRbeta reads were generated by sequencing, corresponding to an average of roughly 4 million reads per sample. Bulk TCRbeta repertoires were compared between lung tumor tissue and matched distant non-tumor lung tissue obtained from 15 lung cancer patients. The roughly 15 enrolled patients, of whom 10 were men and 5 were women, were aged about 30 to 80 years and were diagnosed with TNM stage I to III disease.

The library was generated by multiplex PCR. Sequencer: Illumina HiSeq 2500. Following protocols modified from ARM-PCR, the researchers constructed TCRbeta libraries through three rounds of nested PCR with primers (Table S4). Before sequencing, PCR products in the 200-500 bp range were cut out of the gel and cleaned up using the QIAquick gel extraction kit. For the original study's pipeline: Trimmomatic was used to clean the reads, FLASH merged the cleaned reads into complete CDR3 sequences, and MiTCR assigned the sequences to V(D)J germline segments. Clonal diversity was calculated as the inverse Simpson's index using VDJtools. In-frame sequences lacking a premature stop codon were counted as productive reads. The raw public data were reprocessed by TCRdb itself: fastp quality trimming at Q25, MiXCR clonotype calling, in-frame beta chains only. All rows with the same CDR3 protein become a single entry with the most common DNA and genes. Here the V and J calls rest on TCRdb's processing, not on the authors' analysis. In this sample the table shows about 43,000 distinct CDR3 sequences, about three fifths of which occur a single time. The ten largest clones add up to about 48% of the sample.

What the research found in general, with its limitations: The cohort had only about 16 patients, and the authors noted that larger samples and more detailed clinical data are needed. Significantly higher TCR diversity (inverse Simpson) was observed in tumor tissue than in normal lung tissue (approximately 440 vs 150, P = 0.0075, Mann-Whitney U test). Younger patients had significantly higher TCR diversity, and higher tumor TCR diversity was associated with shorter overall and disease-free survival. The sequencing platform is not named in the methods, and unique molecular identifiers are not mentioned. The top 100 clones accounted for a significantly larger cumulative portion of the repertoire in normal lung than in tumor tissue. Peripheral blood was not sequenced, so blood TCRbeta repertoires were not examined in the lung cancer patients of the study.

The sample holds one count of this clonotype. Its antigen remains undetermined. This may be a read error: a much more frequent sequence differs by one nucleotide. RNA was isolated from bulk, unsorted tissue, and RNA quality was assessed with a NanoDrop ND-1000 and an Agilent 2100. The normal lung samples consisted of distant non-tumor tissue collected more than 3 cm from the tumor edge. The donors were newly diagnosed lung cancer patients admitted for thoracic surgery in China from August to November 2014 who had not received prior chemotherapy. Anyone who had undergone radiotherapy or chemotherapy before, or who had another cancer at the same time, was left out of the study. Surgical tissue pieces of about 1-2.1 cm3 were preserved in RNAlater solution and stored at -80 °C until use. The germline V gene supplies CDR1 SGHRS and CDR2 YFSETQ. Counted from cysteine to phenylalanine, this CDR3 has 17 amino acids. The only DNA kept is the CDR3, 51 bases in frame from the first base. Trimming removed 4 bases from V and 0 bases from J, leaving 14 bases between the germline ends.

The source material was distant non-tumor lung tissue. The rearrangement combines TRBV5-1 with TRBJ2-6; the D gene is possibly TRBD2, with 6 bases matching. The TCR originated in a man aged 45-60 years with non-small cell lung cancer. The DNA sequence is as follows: TGCGCCAGCAGCGGCGGGACCGCGAGCTCTGGGGCCAACGTCCTGACTTTC. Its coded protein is CASSGGTASSGANVLTF.